A single sample gave rise to the 26 T cell receptor beta chains below, sequenced in a study of blood T cell repertoires in COVID-19 (dated by TCRdb to between 2020 and 2021). The library was prepared using the immunoSEQ multiplex PCR assay. In its TCRdb copy, this immuneACCESS table keeps in-frame sequences only and misses some clones. Where compared with another copy, unresolved V genes explain less than half of these, and the others have no known cause. The sample profile shows about 230,000 clones; about 87% of them were found once. Of the sample, roughly 2.5% falls within the top ten clones. The sequenced material came from PBMCs or T cells enriched from blood (not recorded which). The receptors were sampled from a woman aged 40 to 50 with acute COVID-19.

The chain employs TRBV30 and TRBJ1-5, with D hard to call. V lost 4 bases, J lost 4 bases, and 8 bases lay in between. CDR1 and CDR2 from the germline V gene are GTSNPN and SVGIG (reference sequence). The length of the CDR3 is 12 residues. As DNA, the CDR3 is TGTGCCTGGACTGCGGGAAATCAGCCCCAGCATTTT. Encoded protein: CAWTAGNQPQHF.

The chain has TRBV24-1 and TRBJ2-3, with D perhaps TRBD2 (6 bases). Trimming removed 5 bases from V and 0 bases from J, with 14 bases in between. Germline CDR1 reads KGHDR; CDR2 reads SFDVKD. There are 16 residues in the CDR3. CDR3 region: CATSGLKGLSTDTQYF. Written as DNA, the CDR3 is TGTGCCACCAGTGGCCTGAAGGGACTTAGCACAGATACGCAGTATTTT.

This clone was observed a handful of times. This chain uses TRBV30 with TRBJ1-2; TRBD1 matches at 9 bases. Germline values: CDR1 GTSNPN, CDR2 SVGIG (reference sequence). J gave up 2 bases and V 5 bases, and 12 bases lay outside the gene matches. The CDR3 covers 16 residues. This CDR3 reads CAWHRDRVLSNYGYTF. CDR3 bases: TGTGCCTGGCACCGGGACAGGGTCCTGTCGAACTATGGCTACACCTTC.

The genes are TRBV6-5 and TRBJ2-1; D is uncertain. Germline V CDR1 and CDR2: MNHEY, SVGAGI. The CDR3 covers 15 residues. V lost 0 bases, J lost 4 bases, and 10 bases lay in between. The CDR3 bases are TGTGCCAGCAGTTACTCGGCCCTAGGATACAATGAGCAGTTCTTC. It encodes CASSYSALGYNEQFF.

This chain uses TRBV6-4 with TRBJ2-1, with D possibly TRBD1 on 5 matching bases. The ends were cut back, 0 bases at V and 5 bases at J, with 5 bases in the middle. CDR1 is MRHNA and CDR2 is SNTAGT in the germline V gene. The CDR3 sequence is 13 residues long. The CDR3 DNA is TGTGCCAGCAGTGACTCGGACAACAATGAGCAGTTCTTC. Translation gives CASSDSDNNEQFF.

This rearrangement joins TRBV28 to TRBJ1-2; 8 bases map to TRBD1. This CDR3 has 15 residues. The germline gives CDR1 MDHEN, CDR2 SYDVKM. The trim removed 4 bases at V and 7 bases at J, leaving 11 bases unmatched. In DNA, the CDR3 is TGTGCCAGCAGTTCGTCCAGGGGGCGAGAAGGTGGCTACACCTTC. Encoded protein: CASSSSRGREGGYTF.

This chain joins TRBV19 and TRBJ1-1; D is undetermined. The V gene's germline CDR1 is LNHDA and CDR2 SQIVND (reference sequence). The CDR3 length is 13 residues. V was cut by 3 bases and J by 1 base, with 6 bases left in between. The CDR3 DNA follows: TGTGCCAGTAGTATCGGGTCGAACACTGAAGCTTTCTTT. Its protein product is CASSIGSNTEAFF.

The chain is built from TRBV4-1 and TRBJ2-2; 8 bases are a match to TRBD2. The CDR3 contains 16 residues. The V segment lost 1 base and the J segment 1 base; nucleotides outside the gene matches: 2. Germline lookup yields CDR1 MGHRA and CDR2 YSYEKL. CDR3 residues: CASSQASGGNTGELFF. In DNA form, the CDR3 reads TGCGCCAGCAGCCAAGCAAGCGGGGGGAACACCGGGGAGCTGTTTTTT.

This chain uses TRBV5-4 with TRBJ2-1, with 11 bases lining up with TRBD2. Germline CDR1 is SGHNT and CDR2 is YYREEE (reference sequence). After removal of 4 bases from V and 3 bases from J, the junction contained 3 bases not matched to a gene. The CDR3 has 15 amino acids. The CDR3 DNA is TGTGCCAGCAGCCTAGGGACTAGCGGCTACAATGAGCAGTTCTTC. Translated: CASSLGTSGYNEQFF.

The chain uses TRBV7-2 and TRBJ2-1; D not certain. V gave up 4 bases and J gave up 5 bases, with 9 bases separating them. Germline values: CDR1 SGHTA, CDR2 FQGNSA. The CDR3 length is 13 residues. CDR3 protein: CASSSPPHNEQFF. CDR3 in DNA: TGTGCCAGCAGCTCTCCCCCTCACAATGAGCAGTTCTTC.

The chain is built from TRBV6-2 or TRBV6-3 and TRBJ1-5, with 8 bases identical to TRBD1. This CDR3 has 19 amino acids. Germline lookup yields CDR1 MNHEY and CDR2 SVGEGT. V was clipped by 2 bases and J by 6 bases; unmatched bases: 18. The chain's CDR3 is CASSYQRTGRIGMSQPQHF. The DNA of the CDR3 is TGTGCCAGCAGTTACCAACGGACAGGGCGAATCGGGATGAGTCAGCCCCAGCATTTT.

The V call is TRBV7-2, the J call TRBJ2-1; 8 nucleotides match TRBD2. The V gene end was trimmed by 7 bases and the J gene end by 6 bases; junction bases not matched to a gene: 8. CDR1 is SGHTA, CDR2 FQGNSA, per germline. The CDR3 is 14 residues long. The CDR3 DNA follows: TGTGCCAGCATTACGGGGGGGGCGTCCAATGAGCAGTTCTTC. Translating it yields CASITGGASNEQFF.

The V gene is TRBV5-1, the J gene TRBJ1-6, with D maybe TRBD1 (5 bases). Germline values: CDR1 SGHRS, CDR2 YFSETQ. The CDR3 is 16 residues long. Trimming removed 0 bases from V and 4 bases from J, with 11 bases in between. In DNA form, the CDR3 reads TGCGCCAGCAGCTTGGCGGGGGATGGGTATAATTCACCCCTCCACTTT. Translating gives CASSLAGDGYNSPLHF.

V is TRBV4-3 and J is TRBJ2-1; 10 nucleotides agree with TRBD1. Germline lookup yields CDR1 LGHNA and CDR2 YSLEER. The CDR3 is made up of 14 amino acids. The trim removed 2 bases at V and 6 bases at J, leaving 1 base unmatched. The CDR3 DNA is TGCGCCAGCAGCCAAAGGACAGGGGGCAATGAGCAGTTCTTC. Translating gives CASSQRTGGNEQFF.

The chain combines TRBV5-1 with TRBJ2-3; the D gene is possibly TRBD2 (5 bases). CDR1 and CDR2 (germline): SGHRS, YFSETQ. The CDR3 totals 16 residues. With 1 base removed from V and 3 bases from J, the gap between germline ends came to 15 bases. The CDR3 here is CASSLYPAAETDTQYF. Here the CDR3 DNA reads TGCGCCAGCAGCTTGTATCCAGCGGCGGAGACAGATACGCAGTATTTT.

The V gene is TRBV9, the J gene TRBJ2-1; weak D call: TRBD2 (5 bases). From germline, CDR1 is SGDLS and CDR2 YYNGEE. V dropped 2 bases and J dropped 0 bases, with 6 bases sitting between them. The length of the CDR3 is 14 residues. This CDR3 is CASSVGLSYNEQFF. CDR3 coding DNA: TGTGCCAGCAGCGTCGGACTCTCCTACAATGAGCAGTTCTTC. Combining the CDR3 with reference TRBV9 and TRBJ2-1 gives the whole variable domain DSGVTQTPKHLITATGQRVTLRCSPRSGDLSVYWYQQSLDQGLQFLIQYYNGEERAKGNILERFSAQQFPDLHSELNLSSLELGDSALYFCASSVGLSYNEQFFGPGTRLTVL.

This chain connects TRBV6-6 to TRBJ1-5, with D unresolved. The CDR3 is 14 residues long. The V gene lost 6 bases and the J gene lost 0 bases, with 9 bases spanning the gap. From germline, CDR1 is MNHNY and CDR2 SVGAGI (reference sequence). CDR3 coding DNA: TGTGCCAGCAGAGCCGGGGATAGCAATCAGCCCCAGCATTTT. It translates to CASRAGDSNQPQHF.

CDR3 coding DNA: TGTGCTCCACTCTCTGCCCCACTAGCGGGATTAGCCGGGGAGCTGTTTTTT. The encoded protein is CAPLSAPLAGLAGELFF. V and J are TRBV18 and TRBJ2-2; 10 bases agree with TRBD2. This CDR3 is built from 17 residues. CDR1 and CDR2 from the germline V gene are KGHSH and LQKENI.

In the case of this clone: At the DNA level, this CDR3 is encoded by other sequences in the same sample as well. The V gene is TRBV5-1, the J gene TRBJ1-1; 10 bases map to TRBD1. This CDR3 spans 14 amino acids. The V gene end was trimmed by 3 bases and the J gene end by 5 bases; junction bases not matched to a gene: 4. Germline assignment: CDR1 SGHRS and CDR2 YFSETQ. CDR3 in amino acids: CASSSGQGRTEAFF. In DNA form, the CDR3 reads TGCGCCAGCAGCTCGGGACAGGGGAGGACTGAAGCTTTCTTT.

The V call is TRBV11-3, the J call TRBJ2-5; D is unresolved. Between the trimmed V and J ends, which lost 7 bases and 2 bases, there was a span of 11 bases. Germline assignment: CDR1 SGHNT and CDR2 YENEEA. The CDR3 runs to 13 residues. In DNA form, the CDR3 reads TGTGCCAGCACCCTAAGCAGGCAAGAGACCCAGTACTTC. This translates into CASTLSRQETQYF. The variable domain in full, with the rest retrieved from reference TRBV11-3 and TRBJ2-5, is EAGVVQSPRYKIIEKKQPVAFWCNPISGHNTLYWYLQNLGQGPELLIRYENEEAVDDSQLPKDRFSAERLKGVDSTLKIQPAELGDSAVYLCASTLSRQETQYFGPGTRLLVL.

The chain joins TRBV19 to TRBJ1-5; a weak D match, TRBD1 (5 bases). CDR3 size: 14 residues. The V and J ends lost 11 bases and 2 bases respectively, with 16 bases between them. CDR1 and CDR2 from the germline V gene are LNHDA and SQIVND (reference sequence). The CDR3 reads CAAKEGPGNQPQHF. DNA of the CDR3: TGTGCCGCAAAGGAGGGGCCAGGCAATCAGCCCCAGCATTTT.

This chain joins TRBV30 and TRBJ2-2; D gene unclear. Germline V gene lookup returns CDR1 GTSNPN and CDR2 SVGIG (reference sequence). This CDR3 contains 16 residues. Trimming took off 0 bases at V and 0 bases at J, with 11 bases between the two ends. The CDR3 here is CAWSVLVVPNTGELFF. The CDR3, as DNA: TGTGCCTGGAGTGTACTCGTGGTTCCGAACACCGGGGAGCTGTTTTTT.

CDR3 in amino acids: CASKLDRNYGYTF. As DNA, the CDR3 is TGTGCCAGCAAACTGGACAGGAACTATGGCTACACCTTC. The chain joins TRBV6-5 to TRBJ1-2; 7 bases agree with TRBD1. CDR3 length: 13 residues. V lost 7 bases to trimming and J lost 2 bases; unmatched junction nucleotides: 4. Germline V gives CDR1 MNHEY, CDR2 SVGAGI.

This chain uses TRBV2 with TRBJ1-2; 7 nucleotides match TRBD1. The junction had 11 bases not matched to a gene; V was cut back by 2 bases and J by 8 bases. Germline V gives CDR1 SNHLY, CDR2 FYNNEI. This CDR3 region has 15 residues. The CDR3 DNA reads TGTGCCAGCAGTGAAATTCGGGACAGCCTGAGGGGCTACACCTTC. Protein: CASSEIRDSLRGYTF.

The genes are TRBV6-5 and TRBJ1-1, with D perhaps matching TRBD1 (5 bases). The CDR3 runs 13 residues. Germline V gene sequence: CDR1 MNHEY, CDR2 SVGAGI. With 7 bases removed from V and 3 bases from J, the gap between germline ends came to 12 bases. CDR3: CASNGRADTEAFF. For the CDR3, the DNA is TGTGCCAGCAACGGCAGGGCCGACACTGAAGCTTTCTTT.

The gene calls are TRBV29-1 and TRBJ2-2; TRBD2 agrees at 11 bases. The CDR3 runs to 15 residues. Germline lookup yields CDR1 SQVTM and CDR2 ANQGSEA. Trimming removed 6 bases from V and 4 bases from J; junction bases left unmatched: 7. DNA for the CDR3: TGCAGCGTCCGTAGCGGGGGGGTATTCACCGGGGAGCTGTTTTTT. Its protein product is CSVRSGGVFTGELFF.